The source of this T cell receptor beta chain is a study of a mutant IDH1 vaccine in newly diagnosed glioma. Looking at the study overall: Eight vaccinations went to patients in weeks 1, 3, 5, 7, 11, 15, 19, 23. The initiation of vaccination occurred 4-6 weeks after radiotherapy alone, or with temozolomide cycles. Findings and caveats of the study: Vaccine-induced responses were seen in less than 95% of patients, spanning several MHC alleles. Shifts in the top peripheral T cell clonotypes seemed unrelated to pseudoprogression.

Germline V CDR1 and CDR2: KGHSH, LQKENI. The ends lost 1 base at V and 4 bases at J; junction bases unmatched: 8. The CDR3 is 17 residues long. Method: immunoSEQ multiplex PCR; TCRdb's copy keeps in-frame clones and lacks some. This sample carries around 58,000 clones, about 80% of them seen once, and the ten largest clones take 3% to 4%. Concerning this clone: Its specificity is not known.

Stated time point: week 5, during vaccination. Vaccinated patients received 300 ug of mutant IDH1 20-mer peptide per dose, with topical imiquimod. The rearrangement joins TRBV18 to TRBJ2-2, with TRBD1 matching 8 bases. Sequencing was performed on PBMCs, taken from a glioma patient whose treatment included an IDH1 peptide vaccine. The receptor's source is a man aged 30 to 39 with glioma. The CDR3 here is CASSPLGQGWTTGELFF. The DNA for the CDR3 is TGTGCCAGCTCACCACTCGGACAGGGATGGACCACCGGGGAGCTGTTTTTT.